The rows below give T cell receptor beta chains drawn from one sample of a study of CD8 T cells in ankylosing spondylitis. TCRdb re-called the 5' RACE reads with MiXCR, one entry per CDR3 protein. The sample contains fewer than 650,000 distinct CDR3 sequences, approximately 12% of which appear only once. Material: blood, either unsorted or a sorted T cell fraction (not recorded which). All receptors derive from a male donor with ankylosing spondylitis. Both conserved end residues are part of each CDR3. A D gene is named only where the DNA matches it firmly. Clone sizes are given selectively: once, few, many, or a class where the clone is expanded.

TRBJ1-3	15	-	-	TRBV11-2	CASSLSGVSGNTIYF
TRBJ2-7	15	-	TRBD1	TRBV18	CASSPVSNRGYEQYF
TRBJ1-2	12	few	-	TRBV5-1	CASSSNNYGYTF
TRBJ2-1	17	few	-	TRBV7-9	CASSFLRGDPLYNEQFF
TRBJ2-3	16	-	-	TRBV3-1	CASSPGTNAFTDTQYF
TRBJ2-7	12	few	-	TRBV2	CATEGHRYEQYF
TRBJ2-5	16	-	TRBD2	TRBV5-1	CASSWELAGVGVTQYF
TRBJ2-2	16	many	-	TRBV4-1	CASSQPARLNTGELFF
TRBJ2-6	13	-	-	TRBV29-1	CSATVSGANVLTF
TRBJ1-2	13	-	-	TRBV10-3	CAIKTDTHYGYTF
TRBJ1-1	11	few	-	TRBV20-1	CSAPLGTEAFF
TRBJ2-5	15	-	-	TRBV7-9	CASSLVHGVKETQYF
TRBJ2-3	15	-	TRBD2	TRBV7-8	CASRFLAGGTDTQYF
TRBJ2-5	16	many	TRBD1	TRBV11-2	CASSLGSRGPGETQYF
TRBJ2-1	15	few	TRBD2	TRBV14	CASSRRTSGTNEQFF
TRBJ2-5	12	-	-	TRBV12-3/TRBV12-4	CASGSGPRAQYF